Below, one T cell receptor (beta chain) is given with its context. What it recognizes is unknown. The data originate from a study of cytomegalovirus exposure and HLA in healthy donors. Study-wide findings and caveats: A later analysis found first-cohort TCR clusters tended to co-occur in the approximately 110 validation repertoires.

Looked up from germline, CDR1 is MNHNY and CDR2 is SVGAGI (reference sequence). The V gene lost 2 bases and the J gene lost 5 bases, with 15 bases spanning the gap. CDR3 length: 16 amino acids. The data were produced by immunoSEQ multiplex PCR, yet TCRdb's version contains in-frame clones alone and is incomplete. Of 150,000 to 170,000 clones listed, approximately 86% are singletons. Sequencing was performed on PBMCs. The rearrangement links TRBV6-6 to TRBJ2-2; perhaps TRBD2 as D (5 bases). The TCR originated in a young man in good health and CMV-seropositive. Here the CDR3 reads CASSYAIERETGELFF. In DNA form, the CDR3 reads TGTGCCAGCAGTTACGCGATAGAGAGGGAGACCGGGGAGCTGTTTTTT.